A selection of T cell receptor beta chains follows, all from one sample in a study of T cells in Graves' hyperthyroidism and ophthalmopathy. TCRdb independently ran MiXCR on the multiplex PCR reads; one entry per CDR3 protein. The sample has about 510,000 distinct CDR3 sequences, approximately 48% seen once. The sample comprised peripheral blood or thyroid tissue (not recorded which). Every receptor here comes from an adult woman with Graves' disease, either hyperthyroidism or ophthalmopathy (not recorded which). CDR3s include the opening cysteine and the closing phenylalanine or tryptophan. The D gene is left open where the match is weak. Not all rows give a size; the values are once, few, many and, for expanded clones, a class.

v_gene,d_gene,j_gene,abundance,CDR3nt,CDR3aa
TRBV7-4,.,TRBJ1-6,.,TGTGCCAGCAGCTTAGCGGGCAAAAGTCGGTATAATTCACCCCTCCACTTT,CASSLAGKSRYNSPLHF
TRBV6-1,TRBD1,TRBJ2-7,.,TGTGCCAGCAGGGACCCCGGACAGGGACCCTACGAGCAGTACTTC,CASRDPGQGPYEQYF
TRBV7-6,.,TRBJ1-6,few,TGTGCCAGCAGCTTAGATACGGAAAATTCACCCCTCCACTTT,CASSLDTENSPLHF
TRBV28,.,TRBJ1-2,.,TGTGCCAGCAGTTTTAGTGGCTACACCTTC,CASSFSGYTF
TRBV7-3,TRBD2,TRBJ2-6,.,TGTGCCAGCAGCTTGGGACTAGCGGATTCCTCTGGGGCCAACGTCCTGACTTTC,CASSLGLADSSGANVLTF
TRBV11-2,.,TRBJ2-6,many,TGTGCCAGCAGCTTAGAGACGGCCTGGGCGGGGGCCAACGTCCTGACTTTC,CASSLETAWAGANVLTF
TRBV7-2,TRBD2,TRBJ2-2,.,TGTGCCAGCAGCCAAGCTTTAGGCGGGAGTACGGCCGGGGAGCTGTTTTTT,CASSQALGGSTAGELFF
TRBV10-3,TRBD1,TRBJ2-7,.,TGTGCCGCCAGGGGACAGGGGACGGGGAATTTCCACGAGCAGTACTTC,CAARGQGTGNFHEQYF
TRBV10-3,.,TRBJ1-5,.,TGTGCCATCAGTGAGTCCGGGGGGAGAATCAATCAGCCCCAGCATTTT,CAISESGGRINQPQHF
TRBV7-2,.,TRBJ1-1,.,TGTGCCAGCAGCTTAGGTCTCGGGAGGGTTGCTGAAGCTTTCTTT,CASSLGLGRVAEAFF
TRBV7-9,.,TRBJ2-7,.,TGTGCCAGCAGCCAGGGCCTATTATCTATCTCCTACGAGCAGTACTTC,CASSQGLLSISYEQYF
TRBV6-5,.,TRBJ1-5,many,TGTGCCAGCAGGAACTCCGGGACACGAAATAGCAATCAGCCCCAGCATTTT,CASRNSGTRNSNQPQHF
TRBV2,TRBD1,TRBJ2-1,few,TGTGCCAGCAAGGGACAGGTGGGCAATGAGCAGTTCTTC,CASKGQVGNEQFF
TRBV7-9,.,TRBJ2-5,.,TGTGCCAGCAGCCCACTAGGGGAAGGAGAGACCCAGTACTTC,CASSPLGEGETQYF